This TCR beta chain originates from a study of blood T cell repertoires in COVID-19. Overall study context: Donors in the United States, Italy and Spain gave samples during acute or convalescent COVID-19. PBMCs, B-cell-depleted T cells, or T cells provided the cDNA or gDNA that made up the material.

Methods used by the authors: Estimation of nucleated cell counts was performed using reference gene primer amplification. Sequencing used immunoSEQ multiplex PCR; TCRdb keeps in-frame clones, though not all of them. V and J calls and clone size are copied from that table; D and trimming were computed from the DNA. The sample contains about 250,000 clones, around 83% of which appear only once. Trimming removed 9 bases from V and 10 bases from J; junction bases left unmatched: 12. The CDR3 covers 15 residues. Per germline, CDR1 SGHTA and CDR2 FQGNSA. The chain recombines TRBV7-2 with TRBJ1-6, with 10 bases that match TRBD1. This clonotype originated in a man older than 75 with acute or convalescent COVID-19. The specimen sequenced was peripheral blood. The CDR3 is CASSLKTGGGSPLHF. CDR3 nucleotide sequence: TGTGCCAGTTCCCTTAAGACAGGGGGCGGATCACCCCTCCACTTT.